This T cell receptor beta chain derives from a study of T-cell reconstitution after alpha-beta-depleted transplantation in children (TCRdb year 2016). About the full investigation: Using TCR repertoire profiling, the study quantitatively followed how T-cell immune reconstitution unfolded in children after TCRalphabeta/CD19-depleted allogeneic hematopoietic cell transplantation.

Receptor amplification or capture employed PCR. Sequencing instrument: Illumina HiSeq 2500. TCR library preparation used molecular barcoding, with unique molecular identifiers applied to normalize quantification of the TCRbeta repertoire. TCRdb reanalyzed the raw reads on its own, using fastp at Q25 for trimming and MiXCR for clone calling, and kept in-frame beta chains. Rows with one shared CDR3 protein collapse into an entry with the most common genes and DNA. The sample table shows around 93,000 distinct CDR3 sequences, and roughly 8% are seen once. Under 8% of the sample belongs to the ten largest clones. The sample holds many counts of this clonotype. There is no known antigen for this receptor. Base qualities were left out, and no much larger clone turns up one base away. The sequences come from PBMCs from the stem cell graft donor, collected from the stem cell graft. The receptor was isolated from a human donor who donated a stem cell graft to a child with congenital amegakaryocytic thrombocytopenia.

The CDR3 region: CSARLDRGGSPLHF. The sequenced DNA: TGCAGTGCTAGGCTCGACAGGGGTGGTTCACCCCTCCACTTT. The receptor chain draws on TRBV20-1 and TRBJ1-6; 8 nucleotides in the junction match TRBD1. From the cysteine up to the phenylalanine, the CDR3 has a length of 14 residues. Kept here is only the CDR3 DNA, which spans 42 bases and is read in frame from base 1. Clipping removes 3 bases from V and 9 bases from J, with 7 as the unmatched junction base count. Based on the germline V gene (reference sequence), the CDR1 and CDR2 sequences are DFQATT and SNEGSKA.